What follows describes a single T cell receptor beta chain. Its specificity is unknown. Treatment described: oral pan-JAK inhibitor, 5-10 mg twice daily. Lesional scalp tissue (obtained by punch biopsy) and peripheral blood were collected from alopecia areata patients. This entry comes from a study of CD8+ T cells in alopecia areata. General observations from the study: Patients displayed less clarity in TCR sharing than mice, a finding possibly related to HLA.

Sequencing templates came from extracted RNA that was reverse transcribed into cDNA. Sequenced by immunoSEQ multiplex PCR; TCRdb stores in-frame clones only, minus some. The table has approximately 190,000 clones, 58% seen once. The TCR comes from a human donor with alopecia areata. The specimen was CD4+ T cells sorted from blood, collected at week 24, from a patient treated with tofacitinib.

The chain's CDR3 is CASSFSTGGNQPQHF. In nucleotides, the CDR3 is TGTGCCAGCAGCTTCTCGACAGGGGGAAATCAGCCCCAGCATTTT. The chain is built from TRBV13 and TRBJ1-5, with 9 bases identical to TRBD1. Per the germline V gene, CDR1 is PRHDT and CDR2 is FYEKMQ (reference sequence). Trimming cost V 3 bases and J 4 bases; bases outside gene matches: 4. This CDR3 spans 15 amino acids.